The entry below gives a single T cell receptor beta chain sequence along with its context. The sample belongs to a study of CD8+CD57+ T cells in acquired aplastic anemia. Study-level background: The average for DNA from sorted CD4+ and CD8+ cells was approximately 3.2 ug.

With V trimmed by 5 bases and J by 4 bases, 9 bases remained unmatched. Germline values: CDR1 SGDLS, CDR2 YYNGEE. This CDR3 is built from 15 residues. Genomic DNA, serving as template, underwent TCR beta VDJ and CDR3 profiling. Each CDR3 protein gets one entry after TCRdb re-called the reads with MiXCR. This sample yields about 70,000 distinct CDR3 sequences, of which roughly half are seen a single time; about 8.3% belongs to the top ten. The chain uses TRBV9 and TRBJ2-7; 10 bases are a match to TRBD1. Sequencing was performed on sorted CD4+, CD8+, or CD8+CD57+ T cells (not recorded which) from PBMCs. The source is a human donor in good health, serving as a control. This chain's CDR3 is CASRHTGTGAYEQYF. In DNA form, the CDR3 reads TGTGCCAGCAGGCATACCGGGACAGGGGCTTACGAGCAGTACTTC.